This record covers a single T cell receptor (beta chain). The source of the sample is a study of shared T cell receptors in the human thymus. Trimming removed 2 bases at V and 2 bases at J, with 16 bases between. CDR3 length: 16 amino acids. Germline CDR1 reads MNHEY; CDR2 reads SVGAGI. Sequenced by immunoSEQ multiplex PCR; TCRdb stores in-frame clones only, minus some. The sample includes around 730,000 clones, approximately 83% seen only once; the top ten take roughly 0.01%. These data also formed part of another study, on human thymus T cells. That report notes: Donors were healthy Finnish babies undergoing corrective operations for congenital heart defects. Thymic samples were excised during corrective heart operations.

The clonotype comes from a girl in the first two years of life with a congenital heart defect. The sequencing sample was made of thymocytes. The V gene is TRBV6-5, the J gene TRBJ2-7; maybe TRBD1 (6 bases). CDR3 in amino acids: CASSYRDRIKTYEQYF. DNA for the CDR3: TGTGCCAGCAGTTACCGAGACAGGATTAAAACCTACGAGCAGTACTTC.